One sample yielded the 29 T cell receptor beta chains listed below, sequenced in a study of T cell repertoires in cytomegalovirus infection (dated by TCRdb to about 2019). Their antigens remain unidentified. The treatment or condition label on this specimen signifies: in vitro stimulation with specific CMV peptide epitopes to enrich CMV-specific T cells. Sequencing was performed on an Illumina HiSeq 1500. Starting from the raw public reads, TCRdb applied fastp trimming at Q25, assembled clones with MiXCR and retained in-frame beta chains. Rows merge per CDR3 protein into single entries with the most common DNA and genes. The table for this sample lists fewer than 1,000,000 distinct CDR3 sequences; 30% to 40% of them were counted only once. The ten biggest clones cover roughly 12% of the sample. The material sequenced was cultured CD8+ T cells from PBMCs, taken from culture after CMV antigen stimulation. The receptors were sampled from a human donor in good health (CMV status not recorded). Some clones in this sample may be carry-over from other donors' samples.

V and J are TRBV3-1 and TRBJ1-2, with no clear D. Per the germline V gene, CDR1 is LGHDT and CDR2 is YNNKEL (reference sequence). CDR3 length: 13 residues. The germline V and J ends were trimmed by 3 bases and 5 bases, with 10 bases remaining between them. The CDR3 DNA reads TGTGCCAGCAGCCAGGCCCCGGAATATGGCTACACCTTC. This gives the protein CASSQAPEYGYTF.

This clonotype was counted a single time. The J gene is TRBJ2-2, the V gene TRBV5-6; either TRBD1 or TRBD2 may supply D (5 bases each). The CDR3 runs to 15 residues. Germline lookup yields CDR1 SGHDT and CDR2 YYEEEE. Between the trimmed V and J ends, which lost 4 bases and 5 bases, there was a span of 15 bases. This CDR3 reads CASSPLTAETGELFF. The CDR3 nucleotides are TGTGCCAGCAGCCCTTTGACAGCGGAAACCGGGGAGCTGTTTTTT.

This sequence joins TRBV20-1 and TRBJ2-3, with TRBD1 matching 8 bases. Germline V gives CDR1 DFQATT, CDR2 SNEGSKA (reference sequence). The CDR3 totals 15 residues. V trimming: 6 bases; J trimming: 3 bases; junction bases outside the gene matches: 11. The CDR3 bases are TGCAGTGCACCGGCAGGGGGCGTGAGGACAGATACGCAGTATTTT. Translating it yields CSAPAGGVRTDTQYF.

This clonotype was recorded at least ten times. The junction and the germline gene differ at one end; a read error may be behind it. The chain links TRBV7-8 to TRBJ2-1; D remains ambiguous. The CDR3 is 17 amino acids. The germline V gene encodes CDR1 SGHVS and CDR2 FQNEAQ. The CDR3 sequence: CASSLSQGSTHYSEQFF. The CDR3 coding sequence is TGTGCCAGCAGCCTCTCACAAGGGTCCACCCATTACAGTGAGCAGTTCTTC.

As regards this clonotype: A much larger clone lies one base from this, so it may be a read error. The chain joins TRBV7-4 to TRBJ1-1; tentative D call: TRBD1 (6 bases). CDR1 is SGHVT and CDR2 is SQSDAQ in the germline V gene. The CDR3 contains 13 residues. CDR3 sequence reads: CASSQGIYTGAFF. The CDR3 DNA follows: TGTGCCAGCAGCCAGGGGATATACACTGGAGCTTTCTTT.

This clonotype has more than one count but fewer than ten. The chain carries TRBV7-8 and TRBJ1-3, with TRBD1 matching over 8 bases. There are 14 residues in the CDR3. V trimming: 5 bases; J trimming: 3 bases; junction bases outside the gene matches: 3. Germline V gene lookup returns CDR1 SGHVS and CDR2 FQNEAQ. In DNA, the CDR3 is TGTGCCAGCAGCCAGGACAGGGTTGGAAACACCATATATTTT. This sequence encodes CASSQDRVGNTIYF.

The J gene is TRBJ1-2, the V gene TRBV29-1; TRBD1 might be the D (5 bases). CDR3 size: 12 residues. From germline, CDR1 is SQVTM and CDR2 ANQGSEA. Trimming took 3 bases from V and 2 from J, leaving 7 bases between them. This CDR3 is CSVENRNYGYTF. The CDR3 nucleotides read TGCAGCGTTGAGAACAGGAACTATGGCTACACCTTC.

In regard to this clonotype: A clone one base away is much larger, so this may be a read error. This chain connects TRBV7-3 to TRBJ2-1, with a weak D call TRBD1 (6 bases). V lost 10 bases to trimming and J lost 4 bases, with 17 bases between them. Germline V gene data show CDR1 as SGHTA and CDR2 as FQGTGA. The CDR3 runs 14 residues. DNA of the CDR3: TGTGCCAACAGAGGGGGTTCAGGGTACAATGAGCAGTTCTTC. Protein product: CANRGGSGYNEQFF.

J is TRBJ2-1 and V is TRBV11-1; possibly TRBD2 for D (5 bases). The CDR3 length is 15 residues. Germline V lookup: CDR1 SGHAT, CDR2 FQDESV (reference sequence). Trimming took 0 bases from V and 6 from J, leaving 12 bases between them. CDR3: CASSLASGLANEQFF. The CDR3 nucleotides are TGTGCCAGCAGCTTAGCGTCTGGCCTAGCCAATGAGCAGTTCTTC.

This clonotype was counted only a few times. The gene calls are TRBV6-1 and TRBJ2-3; TRBD2 might be the D (7 bases). The CDR3 extends over 14 amino acids. The V gene lost 8 bases and the J gene lost 2 bases, with 14 bases spanning the gap. Germline values: CDR1 MNHNS, CDR2 SASEGT. CDR3 sequence reads: CASCPAGATDTQYF. CDR3 DNA: TGTGCCAGCTGTCCGGCGGGGGCCACAGATACGCAGTATTTT.

The rearrangement links TRBV6-6 to TRBJ1-1; TRBD1 aligns across 8 bases. This CDR3 is 16 amino acids long. Germline V gives CDR1 MNHNY, CDR2 SVGAGI (reference sequence). V lost 2 bases, J lost 4 bases, and 9 bases stayed unmatched. The CDR3: CASSYAESGGGTEAFF. The DNA of the CDR3 is TGTGCCAGCAGTTACGCGGAGTCAGGGGGCGGCACTGAAGCTTTCTTT.

The chain couples TRBV12-3 or TRBV12-4 to TRBJ2-2, with a tentative D call TRBD1 (5 bases). This CDR3 region has 15 residues. With 6 bases removed from V and 5 bases from J, the gap between germline ends came to 16 bases. The CDR3 protein is CASSPYAGYTGELFF. CDR3 DNA sequence: TGTGCCAGCAGCCCATACGCAGGGTATACCGGGGAGCTGTTTTTT.

The chain uses TRBV2 and TRBJ2-3; 8 nucleotides align to TRBD2. With V trimmed by 1 base and J by 2 bases, 2 bases remained unmatched. Germline V gene sequence: CDR1 SNHLY, CDR2 FYNNEI. The CDR3 runs 15 residues. DNA for the CDR3: TGTGCCAGCAGTGAAGTAGCGGGGCTCACAGATACGCAGTATTTT. It translates to CASSEVAGLTDTQYF.

This clonotype showed up many times. The rearrangement uses TRBV6-2 or TRBV6-3 and TRBJ1-5, with D perhaps TRBD1 (5 bases). V was pared by 6 bases and J by 7 bases, with 16 bases between. The germline CDR1 and CDR2 sequences are MNHEY and SVGEGT. The CDR3 consists of 14 residues. CDR3 DNA: TGTGCCAGCAGAGGCGCGGCAGGGCAACAGCCCCAGCATTTT. This codes for CASRGAAGQQPQHF.

This sequence joins TRBV7-6 and TRBJ1-2; TRBD1 agrees at 9 bases. The trim removed 7 bases at V and 4 bases at J, leaving 7 bases unmatched. CDR1 and CDR2 from the germline V gene are SGHVS and FNYEAQ. This CDR3 contains 14 residues. The CDR3 loop is CASKGGTGLYGYTF. The CDR3 nucleotides read TGTGCCAGCAAAGGGGGGACAGGGCTCTATGGCTACACCTTC.

The J gene is TRBJ1-2, the V gene TRBV6-5; D gene unclear. Germline-derived CDR1 and CDR2 are MNHEY and SVGAGI. V was pared by 0 bases and J by 3 bases, with 14 bases between. There are 16 residues in the CDR3. The CDR3, as DNA: TGTGCCAGCAGTTACTCGGGATTTCTCCGGGACTATGGCTACACCTTC. This translates into CASSYSGFLRDYGYTF.

The table lists this clonotype with a few counts. The V and J genes are TRBV20-1 and TRBJ2-1; no reliable D call. In germline, CDR1 is DFQATT, CDR2 SNEGSKA (reference sequence). This CDR3 contains 14 residues. With 3 bases removed from V and 5 bases from J, the gap between germline ends came to 14 bases. As DNA, the CDR3 is TGCAGTGCTAGCGAGCCCTGGCCGAACAATGAGCAGTTCTTC. Protein product: CSASEPWPNNEQFF.

Ten or more counts support this clonotype. The chain employs TRBV7-2 and TRBJ2-7; 12 nucleotides align to TRBD1. V lost 3 bases to trimming and J lost 4 bases; unmatched junction nucleotides: 7. The germline CDR1 and CDR2 sequences are SGHTA and FQGNSA. The CDR3 is 16 amino acids. CDR3 sequence reads: CASSLPGQGAEYEQYF. CDR3 nucleotide sequence: TGTGCCAGCAGCTTGCCGGGACAGGGGGCGGAGTACGAGCAGTACTTC.

By sample fraction, this clonotype is medium-sized. The chain uses TRBV6-1 and TRBJ2-2; 10 positions agree with TRBD1. The junction had 6 bases not matched to a gene; V was cut back by 6 bases and J by 2 bases. Germline values: CDR1 MNHNS, CDR2 SASEGT. The CDR3 consists of 16 residues. CDR3 residues: CASRSGTGANTGELFF. Here the CDR3 DNA reads TGTGCCAGCAGATCGGGGACAGGGGCAAACACCGGGGAGCTGTTTTTT.

This clonotype was counted a few times. The V call is TRBV28, the J call TRBJ1-1; a weak D match, TRBD1 (6 bases). The germline CDR1 and CDR2 sequences are MDHEN and SYDVKM. With 8 bases removed from V and 2 bases from J, the gap between germline ends came to 12 bases. This CDR3 comprises 13 residues. CDR3 protein: CASWGHSNTEAFF. In DNA, the CDR3 is TGTGCCAGCTGGGGACACTCAAACACTGAAGCTTTCTTT. Looking up the rest from reference TRBV28 and TRBJ1-1 gives the full variable domain: DVKVTQSSRYLVKRTGEKVFLECVQDMDHENMFWYRQDPGLGLRLIYFSYDVKMKEKGDIPEGYSVSREKKERFSLILESASTNQTSMYLCASWGHSNTEAFFGQGTRLTVV.

This clonotype was seen a handful of times. The V call is TRBV5-4, the J call TRBJ2-1; 10 bases are a match to TRBD2. The germline V gene has CDR1 SGHNT and CDR2 YYREEE (reference sequence). J lost 3 bases, V lost 2 bases, and 5 bases had no gene match. The CDR3 loop spans 16 amino acids. DNA for the CDR3: TGTGCCAGCAGCTTTGCCGGGACTAGCGACTACAATGAGCAGTTCTTC. Translating gives CASSFAGTSDYNEQFF.

This clonotype has a handful of counts. The genes are TRBV27 and TRBJ2-5; weak D call: TRBD1 (5 bases). CDR3 length: 12 residues. V was clipped by 7 bases and J by 3 bases, with 9 bases between them. Germline lookup yields CDR1 MNHEY and CDR2 SMNVEV (reference sequence). The CDR3 coding sequence is TGTGCCAGCACGTCCAGGGAAGAGACCCAGTACTTC. Amino acids: CASTSREETQYF.

The sample holds a few counts of this clonotype. This chain joins TRBV9 and TRBJ2-3, with D perhaps matching TRBD1 or TRBD2 (6 bases each). Germline CDR1 SGDLS, CDR2 YYNGEE. CDR3 length equals 16 residues. Trimming removed 0 bases from V and 3 bases from J, with 14 bases in between. The CDR3 coding sequence is TGTGCCAGCAGCGTAGAAGGAGGGGGAAATACAGATACGCAGTATTTT. Protein product: CASSVEGGGNTDTQYF.

A word on this clonotype: This may be a read error, as it is one base from a much larger clone. This chain connects TRBV7-2 to TRBJ2-1; D gene ambiguous. The CDR3 is made up of 12 amino acids. Germline assignment: CDR1 SGHTA and CDR2 FQGNSA. The V end lost 5 bases, the J end lost 9 bases, and 11 bases lay between the germline ends. CDR3 residues: CASSDMPIEQFF. For the CDR3, the DNA is TGTGCCAGCAGCGATATGCCCATTGAGCAGTTCTTC.

This sequence joins TRBV19 and TRBJ2-7; 9 bases map to TRBD1. Germline V lookup: CDR1 LNHDA, CDR2 SQIVND (reference sequence). The CDR3 contains 14 residues. The J segment lost 1 base and the V segment lost 6 bases, leaving 4 bases of the junction unmatched. CDR3 nucleotide sequence: TGTGCCAGTAGGCCGGACAGGGGATCCTACGAGCAGTACTTC. Protein product: CASRPDRGSYEQYF.

This chain links TRBV20-1 with TRBJ2-2, with D unclear. V gave up 2 bases and J gave up 0 bases, with 10 bases separating them. CDR1 is DFQATT, CDR2 SNEGSKA, per germline (reference sequence). The CDR3 spans 15 residues. CDR3 residues: CSARKQTPNTGELFF. The CDR3 DNA sequence: TGCAGTGCTAGAAAACAGACCCCGAACACCGGGGAGCTGTTTTTT.

The chain uses TRBV12-3 or TRBV12-4 and TRBJ1-5; D is ambiguous. V was pared by 0 bases and J by 6 bases, with 15 bases between. This CDR3 contains 16 residues. The CDR3 bases are TGTGCCAGCAGTTTAGCGGCGGGGATAAATTTTCAGCCCCAGCATTTT. The encoded protein is CASSLAAGINFQPQHF.

The chain recombines TRBV20-1 with TRBJ2-1; 9 bases line up with TRBD2. Per germline, CDR1 DFQATT and CDR2 SNEGSKA (reference sequence). J was trimmed by 8 bases and V by 1 base; bases with no gene match: 9. The CDR3 contains 15 residues. The CDR3 reads CSARVWRGGLDEQFF. The CDR3 bases are TGCAGTGCTAGAGTATGGCGGGGGGGCCTGGATGAGCAGTTCTTC.

This clonotype was recorded many times. This chain joins TRBV4-3 and TRBJ1-1, with D possibly being TRBD1 (6 bases). The V end lost 0 bases, the J end lost 1 base, and 6 bases lay between the germline ends. CDR1 is LGHNA and CDR2 is YSLEER in the germline V gene. The CDR3 is 14 amino acids. CDR3 nucleotides: TGCGCCAGCAGCCAAGACAGGGGGAACACTGAAGCTTTCTTT. Its protein product is CASSQDRGNTEAFF.